A single sample gave rise to the 5 T cell receptor beta chains below, sequenced in a study of T cell repertoires in cytomegalovirus infection. No antigen has been assigned to these receptors. From the reads, TCRdb called clonotypes with MiXCR, one entry per CDR3 protein. There are 360,000 or so distinct CDR3 sequences in the sample; about 32% occur only once, and roughly 13% lies in the top ten. The input for sequencing was cultured PBMCs, taken from culture after CMV antigen stimulation. These receptors were taken from a human donor in good health (CMV status not recorded). Some clones in this sample may be carry-over from other donors' samples.

The chain couples TRBV28 to TRBJ1-3; D is undetermined. This CDR3 has 15 residues. V was trimmed by 5 bases and J by 0 bases, leaving 11 bases between them. Germline CDR1 MDHEN, CDR2 SYDVKM. The CDR3 nucleotides are TGTGCCAGCAGTACCCCAACAGTCTCTGGAAACACCATATATTTT. It specifies CASSTPTVSGNTIYF.

The rearrangement joins TRBV4-1 to TRBJ2-3, with 9 bases identical to TRBD2. Germline CDR1 reads MGHRA; CDR2 reads YSYEKL. V was clipped by 4 bases and J by 4 bases; unmatched bases: 12. The CDR3 has 17 residues. The CDR3 region has the DNA TGCGCCAGCAGCCTATCAGCGTCGGCGGGAGGGTCAGATACGCAGTATTTT. Its translation: CASSLSASAGGSDTQYF.

The V call is TRBV23-1, the J call TRBJ1-2; TRBD1 might be the D (5 bases). TRBV23-1 is given ORF status, its function remaining uncertain. The CDR3 loop spans 14 amino acids. The V gene lost 3 bases and the J gene lost 0 bases, with 8 bases spanning the gap. CDR3 in amino acids: CASSHDRANYGYTF. The CDR3 nucleotides are TGCGCCAGCAGTCATGACAGAGCTAACTATGGCTACACCTTC.

This clonotype was observed many times. This chain uses TRBV7-9 with TRBJ2-3; D gene ambiguous. The CDR3 totals 12 residues. Per the germline V gene, CDR1 is SEHNR and CDR2 is FQNEAQ (reference sequence). Deletions cut 1 base from V and 4 bases from J, with 3 bases between. CDR3 residues: CASSLVADTQYF. CDR3 coding DNA: TGTGCCAGCAGCTTAGTCGCAGATACGCAGTATTTT.

The genes are TRBV19 and TRBJ2-3; no clear D gene. Trimming took 6 bases from V and 8 from J, leaving 15 bases between them. The CDR3 has 13 amino acids. Germline V lookup: CDR1 LNHDA, CDR2 SQIVND (reference sequence). For the CDR3, the DNA is TGTGCCAGTAGCAAAAAGGGTTCGGGTACGCAGTATTTT. Translation gives CASSKKGSGTQYF.